These 11 T cell receptor beta chains came from one sample sequenced in a study of blood T cell repertoires in COVID-19. Clones were sequenced by immunoSEQ multiplex PCR, and TCRdb holds only the in-frame ones, with some missing. The sample contains roughly 70,000 clones, about 82% of which appear only once. Sequencing was done on a sample of peripheral blood. Source of these receptors: a human donor in a cohort sampled during active COVID-19.

The chain combines TRBV5-1 with TRBJ2-7; D might be TRBD2 (6 bases). Trimming stripped 4 bases from V and 2 bases from J, with 16 bases between. This CDR3 region has 15 residues. Germline CDR1 and CDR2: SGHRS and YFSETQ. CDR3 nucleotides: TGCGCCAGCAGCGAAGACGGGCGGAGGGCCTACGAGCAGTACTTC. As protein: CASSEDGRRAYEQYF. The full variable domain, with the rest looked up from reference TRBV5-1 and TRBJ2-7, is KAGVTQTPRYLIKTRGQQVTLSCSPISGHRSVSWYQQTPGQGLQFLFEYFSETQRNKGNFPGRFSGRQFSNSRSEMNVSTLELGDSALYLCASSEDGRRAYEQYFGPGTRLTVT.

J is TRBJ2-7 and V is TRBV28, with D perhaps TRBD1 (5 bases). The CDR3 is 14 residues long. V dropped 8 bases and J dropped 1 base, with 15 bases sitting between them. CDR1 MDHEN and CDR2 SYDVKM come from the germline V gene. In nucleotides, the CDR3 is TGTGCCAGCTGCCAAAGGCAGGGTTCCTACGAGCAGTACTTC. Translated, it gives CASCQRQGSYEQYF.

This clone has more than one count but fewer than ten. V and J are TRBV2 and TRBJ1-2; 7 nucleotides agree with TRBD1. V lost 3 bases, J lost 2 bases, and 6 bases stayed unmatched. CDR1 and CDR2 (germline): SNHLY, FYNNEI. This CDR3 spans 15 amino acids. This CDR3 is CASSERGRGNYGYTF. As DNA, the CDR3 is TGTGCCAGCAGTGAGAGGGGCAGGGGGAACTATGGCTACACCTTC. The variable domain in full, with the rest retrieved from reference TRBV2 and TRBJ1-2, is EPEVTQTPSHQVTQMGQEVILRCVPISNHLYFYWYRQILGQKVEFLVSFYNNEISEKSEIFDDQFSVERPDGSNFTLKIRSTKLEDSAMYFCASSERGRGNYGYTFGSGTRLTVV.

This clone showed up just a few times. The chain has TRBV9 and TRBJ2-7; 10 nucleotides align to TRBD2. CDR1 and CDR2 from the germline V gene are SGDLS and YYNGEE. This CDR3 has 18 amino acids. The V and J ends lost 0 bases and 5 bases, in that order; junction bases with no gene match: 14. The DNA for the CDR3 is TGTGCCAGCAGCGTAGTCCGCCTAGCGGGAGCGTATTCCCACGAGCAGTACTTC. Protein product: CASSVVRLAGAYSHEQYF.

This chain uses TRBV6-4 with TRBJ2-3, with 8 bases aligning to TRBD1. Per the germline V gene, CDR1 is MRHNA and CDR2 is SNTAGT. This CDR3 is 17 amino acids long. V gave up 5 bases and J gave up 2 bases; unmatched junction bases: 12. CDR3 sequence: CASSRTPQGAPTDTQYF. CDR3 coding DNA: TGTGCCAGCAGTAGGACTCCGCAGGGGGCACCCACAGATACGCAGTATTTT.

This rearrangement joins TRBV27 to TRBJ2-5; 14 positions match TRBD2. Trimming removed 5 bases from V and 5 bases from J; junction bases left unmatched: 10. The germline V gene has CDR1 MNHEY and CDR2 SMNVEV (reference sequence). The CDR3 is 17 amino acids. The CDR3 here is CASSPGTSGSIEETQYF. In DNA form, the CDR3 reads TGTGCCAGCAGTCCTGGGACTAGCGGGAGCATCGAGGAGACCCAGTACTTC.

This clone was found once. The CDR3 DNA is TGTGCCACCAGTGTGGGGACAGGGCGCAACGAGCAGTACTTC. Protein: CATSVGTGRNEQYF. V and J are TRBV24-1 and TRBJ2-7; 9 bases agree with TRBD1. The CDR3 loop spans 14 amino acids. V was clipped by 5 bases and J by 5 bases; unmatched bases: 6. Germline V gives CDR1 KGHDR, CDR2 SFDVKD.

The V call is TRBV4-1, the J call TRBJ2-5; 10 bases match TRBD2. The CDR3 is made up of 17 amino acids. Losses at the gene ends were 1 base for V and 3 bases for J; bases not matched to a gene: 8. Germline CDR1 reads MGHRA; CDR2 reads YSYEKL. The CDR3 region has the DNA TGCGCCAGCAGCCAAGCTGCAGCGGGAGGGACCGAAGAGACCCAGTACTTC. Translating it yields CASSQAAAGGTEETQYF.

A single count supports this clone. The chain uses TRBV7-2 and TRBJ1-2, with a weak D call TRBD1 (6 bases). CDR3 length: 17 residues. The germline CDR1 and CDR2 sequences are SGHTA and FQGNSA. Trimming took off 0 bases at V and 4 bases at J, with 18 bases between the two ends. The CDR3 nucleotides are TGTGCCAGCAGCTTAGCGCAGTCAAGCAGGGGCGCCTATGGCTACACCTTC. Its protein is CASSLAQSSRGAYGYTF. Full variable domain (missing parts from reference TRBV7-2 and TRBJ1-2): GAGVSQSPSNKVTEKGKDVELRCDPISGHTALYWYRQSLGQGLEFLIYFQGNSAPDKSGLPSDRFSAERTGGSVSTLTIQRTQQEDSAVYLCASSLAQSSRGAYGYTFGSGTRLTVV.

The chain couples TRBV7-3 to TRBJ2-1; 11 positions agree with TRBD2. Germline CDR1 is SGHTA and CDR2 is FQGTGA. V shed 4 bases and J 4 bases; nucleotides not matched to a gene: 3. CDR3 length equals 15 residues. CDR3 in amino acids: CASSSGLADYNEQFF. The CDR3 DNA is TGTGCCAGCAGCTCGGGACTAGCGGATTACAATGAGCAGTTCTTC. The full variable domain, rest sourced from reference TRBV7-3 and TRBJ2-1, is GAGVSQTPSNKVTEKGKYVELRCDPISGHTALYWYRQSLGQGPEFLIYFQGTGAADDSGLPNDRFFAVRPEGSVSTLKIQRTERGDSAVYLCASSSGLADYNEQFFGPGTRLTVL.

The rearrangement joins TRBV3-1 (or the pseudogene TRBV3-2) to TRBJ1-2, with D tentatively TRBD1 (6 bases). Germline CDR1 LGHDT, CDR2 YNNKEL (reference sequence). The CDR3 runs to 14 residues. The germline V and J ends were trimmed by 3 bases and 2 bases, with 10 bases remaining between them. The CDR3 region has the DNA TGTGCCAGCAGCCAGGCCGGACAGAACTATGGCTACACCTTC. This codes for CASSQAGQNYGYTF.